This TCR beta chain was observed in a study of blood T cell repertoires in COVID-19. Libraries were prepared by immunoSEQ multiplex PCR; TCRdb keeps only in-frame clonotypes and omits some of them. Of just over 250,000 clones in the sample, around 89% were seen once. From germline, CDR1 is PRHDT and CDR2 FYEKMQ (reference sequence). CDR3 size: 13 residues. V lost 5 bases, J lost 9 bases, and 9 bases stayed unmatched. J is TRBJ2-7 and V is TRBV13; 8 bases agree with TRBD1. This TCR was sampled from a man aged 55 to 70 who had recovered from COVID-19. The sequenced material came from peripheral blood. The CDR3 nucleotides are TGTGCCAGCAGCCTGACCAAGGGACAGGCGCAGTACTTC. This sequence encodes CASSLTKGQAQYF. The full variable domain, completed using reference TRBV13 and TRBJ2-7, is AAGVIQSPRHLIKEKRETATLKCYPIPRHDTVYWYQQGPGQDPQFLISFYEKMQSDKGSIPDRFSAQQFSDYHSELNMSSLELGDSALYFCASSLTKGQAQYFGPGTRLTVT.